This T cell receptor (beta chain) derives from a study of beta chain features in type 1 diabetes. Study-wide results and caveats: When Type 1 diabetes patients were examined, their TCRB CDR3s proved moderately but significantly shorter in all four CD4+ subsets.

In its sample, this clone was seen a few times. Its specificity is not known. Trimming shortened V by 3 bases and J by 4 bases, and 15 bases separated the two germline ends. CDR1 and CDR2 (germline): MNHNS, SASEGT. CDR3 size: 15 residues. Of the isolated RNA, all was reverse transcribed, and so the sequenced material was expressed TCRB transcripts. Here immunoSEQ multiplex PCR was the method, and the copy in TCRdb shows in-frame clones only, minus some. The sample records hundreds of thousands of clones, roughly 13% being singletons. The sequence was obtained from a man aged 18 to 35 with type 1 diabetes. The chain links TRBV6-1 to TRBJ2-5; TRBD1 might be the D (5 bases). The specimen sequenced was naive CD4+ T cells from blood. The CDR3, as DNA: TGTGCCAGCAGTGATCGGCGCACAGGACCAGAGACCCAGTACTTC. As protein: CASSDRRTGPETQYF.